This TCR beta chain was retrieved from a study of cytomegalovirus exposure and HLA in healthy donors. Study at large: Early on, a data release was issued that held 80 million or so unique TCRs from HLA-typed donors. General study points: Confirmation in vitro established that a few CMV-associated chains were specific for CMV antigens. Altogether, 164 TCR beta chains were recorded as cytomegalovirus-associated.

Amplification used 60 Vbeta primers and 13 Jbeta primers. TCRdb keeps only in-frame clones here, not all; method: immunoSEQ multiplex PCR. This table has about 79,000 clones, roughly 70% appearing once. On this clone: Its antigen is as yet unknown.

This receptor was taken from a man aged 40-49 years in good health and CMV-seropositive. Sequenced sample: PBMCs.

The CDR3 sequence: CASGCRDRGNQPQHF. CDR3 in DNA: TGTGCTAGTGGTTGCCGGGACAGGGGGAATCAGCCCCAGCATTTT. This chain links TRBV12-5 with TRBJ1-5; 11 bases fit TRBD1. The CDR3 loop spans 15 amino acids. Per germline, CDR1 LGHNT and CDR2 FRNRAP. Trimming cost V 4 bases and J 4 bases; bases outside gene matches: 3. The full variable domain, in which reference TRBV12-5 and TRBJ1-5 provide the parts outside the CDR3, is DARVTQTPRHKVTEMGQEVTMRCQPILGHNTVFWYRQTMMQGLELLAYFRNRAPLDDSGMPKDRFSAEMPDATLATLKIQPSEPRDSAVYFCASGCRDRGNQPQHFGDGTRLSIL.